This T cell receptor beta chain was sequenced for a study of blood T cell repertoires in COVID-19 (dated by TCRdb to 2018 to 2021). Background for the entire study: Samples covering the acute and convalescent phases of COVID-19 were provided by collaborators in the United States, Italy and Spain. HLA class I and class II types, where available, came from metadata supplied by the sample provider rather than from assay-based typing. The samples were drawn from the first 160 participants of the ongoing ImmuneRACE study and from 950 to 1,500 subjects provided by 6 global collaborators. Sample metadata almost always included a de-identified subject ID, COVID-19 status, age in years and sex. The prospective study material was composed of cDNA or gDNA derived from T cells, B-cell-depleted T cells, or PBMCs. Deeply sampled blood TCRbeta repertoires from subjects exposed to, actively infected with, or recovered from COVID-19 were included in the dataset. The repertoires were released in a freely available public database meant as a resource for research on the immune response to SARS-CoV-2. The investigation overall reported the following: The quantity of clinical and demographic metadata differed by source and by participant and was supplied without curation.

The collaborating institutions used their own protocols to collect whole blood in K2EDTA tubes. For TCRbeta analysis, collaborator samples were shipped as frozen whole blood, as isolated PBMCs, or as DNA extracted from either sample type. TCRbeta CDR3 regions were amplified from genomic DNA by means of the immunoSEQ Assay, a bias-controlled multiplex PCR. Per the source publication's procedure: The number of nucleated cells in each sample was estimated from the amplification of reference gene primers within the assay. To quantify the absolute abundance of each unique TCRbeta CDR3 rearrangement, sequence reads were collapsed and filtered. For each sample, productive Simpson clonality was calculated as the square root of Simpson's diversity index across productive rearrangements. This is the immuneACCESS table as TCRdb keeps it, with only in-frame sequences that have V and J called. A part of the clones is gone; compared with another copy, unresolved V genes explain less than half, and the rest is unexplained. D and trimming come from the DNA, and the V and J calls and clone size come from that table. The sample has roughly 290,000 clones on record, around 89% of them singletons. The leading ten clones occupy approximately 0.84% of the sample.

There are 17 amino acids in the CDR3, from cysteine to phenylalanine inclusive. Left in the record is the CDR3 DNA by itself, 51 bases read in frame from the first base. V is cut back by 1 base and J by 3 bases, with 11 bases in the junction unmatched. The germline V gene sets CDR1 to KGHSH and CDR2 to LQKENI. Comment on this clone: The antigen it binds to is not known. Base qualities are missing; no much larger clone stands one base away.

Sequenced input: peripheral blood. This clonotype originated in a man aged 25 to 40 with acute or convalescent COVID-19. In this chain, TRBV18 is recombined with TRBJ2-7; TRBD2 lines up with 8 middle nucleotides. The DNA sequence reads TGTGCCAGCTCACCACTCGGGAGGGCCGTTTTAAACTACGAGCAGTACTTC. This yields the protein CASSPLGRAVLNYEQYF.